The 18 T cell receptor beta chains reported below all come from one sample, sequenced in a study of monozygotic twins with inflammatory bowel disease. For each CDR3 protein, TCRdb gives one entry from its re-call of the 5' RACE reads, without DNA. Here the sample table reports 210,000 or so distinct CDR3 sequences. Specimen: blood. The receptors were sampled from a human donor with ulcerative colitis or Crohn's disease, or a healthy co-twin of an affected twin (not recorded which).

This chain connects TRBV15 to TRBJ1-2; the D call of TRBD1 rests on TCRdb alone, since no DNA is present to check it. Germline CDR1 and CDR2: LNHNV and YYDKDF (reference sequence). The CDR3 has 19 residues. The CDR3 loop is CATSRVSGTGGAGNYGYTF.

CDR3 amino acids: CASSPDRRSNNEQFF. This chain uses TRBV5-1 with TRBJ2-1; TCRdb proposes TRBD1, but this gene call is untestable without DNA. The CDR3 is made up of 15 amino acids. Per germline, CDR1 SGHRS and CDR2 YFSETQ.

This chain connects TRBV11-1 to TRBJ2-3; there is no DNA to check the TCRdb D call of TRBD1. The CDR3 consists of 15 residues. The germline gives CDR1 SGHAT, CDR2 FQDESV (reference sequence). CDR3 loop: CASSLAGRTTDTQYF.

The chain combines TRBV14 with TRBJ1-3; TCRdb's D call of TRBD1 is untestable without DNA. The CDR3 runs to 16 residues. From germline, CDR1 is SGHDN and CDR2 FVKESK. CDR3 region: CASSLTDSLGEHTIYF.

The chain carries TRBV2 and TRBJ1-5. CDR3 length: 15 residues. The V gene's germline CDR1 is SNHLY and CDR2 FYNNEI. CDR3 sequence reads: CAISRGPATNQPQHF.

The CDR3 here is CASSIVAGVRDNEQFF. This chain uses TRBV7-2 with TRBJ2-1; checking the TCRdb D call of TRBD2 is not possible without DNA. This CDR3 spans 16 amino acids. Germline CDR1 SGHTA, CDR2 FQGNSA.

The rearrangement links TRBV29-1 to TRBJ2-5; TCRdb proposes TRBD1, but this gene call is untestable without DNA. The CDR3 contains 12 residues. Germline assignment: CDR1 SQVTM and CDR2 ANQGSEA. The CDR3 is CSVELGGETQYF.

The chain has TRBV20-1 and TRBJ2-7; without DNA, the TCRdb call of TRBD1 cannot be checked. CDR3 length: 14 amino acids. Germline CDR1 reads DFQATT; CDR2 reads SNEGSKA (reference sequence). CDR3 sequence: CSASVGTGPYEQYF.

The rearrangement joins TRBV5-6 to TRBJ1-4. Germline loops: CDR1 SGHDT, CDR2 YYEEEE. The CDR3 contains 14 residues. The CDR3 sequence is CASSSWGQREKLFF. Filled out from reference TRBV5-6 and TRBJ1-4, the complete variable domain reads DAGVTQSPTHLIKTRGQQVTLRCSPKSGHDTVSWYQQALGQGPQFIFQYYEEEERQRGNFPDRFSGHQFPNYSSELNVNALLLGDSALYLCASSSWGQREKLFFGSGTQLSVL.

The chain couples TRBV4-2 to TRBJ2-1; the TRBD2 assignment by TCRdb is unverifiable without DNA. The CDR3 sequence is 18 residues long. In germline, CDR1 is LGHNA, CDR2 YNFKEQ. The CDR3 loop reads CASSQDSGGRASFNEQFF.

The genes are TRBV5-6 and TRBJ1-1; no DNA is available, so the TRBD1 call from TCRdb remains unchecked. CDR3 size: 13 residues. Per the germline V gene, CDR1 is SGHDT and CDR2 is YYEEEE. CDR3 sequence: CASSLGGTSEAFF. Looking up the rest from reference TRBV5-6 and TRBJ1-1 gives the full variable domain: DAGVTQSPTHLIKTRGQQVTLRCSPKSGHDTVSWYQQALGQGPQFIFQYYEEEERQRGNFPDRFSGHQFPNYSSELNVNALLLGDSALYLCASSLGGTSEAFFGQGTRLTVV.

This chain links TRBV28 with TRBJ1-2; TCRdb selects TRBD1, and the lack of DNA leaves this call unchecked. The CDR3 totals 15 residues. CDR1 is MDHEN, CDR2 SYDVKM, per germline. This CDR3 reads CASSISPGHRRGYTF.

The chain links TRBV29-1 to TRBJ2-5. From germline, CDR1 is SQVTM and CDR2 ANQGSEA. The CDR3 is 12 residues long. The CDR3 reads CSVVRTQETQYF.

The rearrangement uses TRBV5-1 and TRBJ1-5. This CDR3 comprises 15 residues. Per germline, CDR1 SGHRS and CDR2 YFSETQ. This CDR3 reads CASSLGGTEGQPQHF.

The chain is built from TRBV6-5 and TRBJ2-3. The CDR3 consists of 16 residues. Germline V gene data show CDR1 as MNHEY and CDR2 as SVGAGI. CDR3 region: CASSYSRTQSTDTQYF.

The J gene is TRBJ2-7, the V gene TRBV29-1; TCRdb proposes TRBD1, but this gene call is untestable without DNA. Germline CDR1 reads SQVTM; CDR2 reads ANQGSEA. This CDR3 has 13 amino acids. The CDR3 loop reads CSRPDRGSLEQYF.

The chain couples TRBV12-3 or TRBV12-4 to TRBJ2-7; the D gene TCRdb calls, TRBD1, cannot be checked with no DNA. CDR3 length equals 17 residues. This chain's CDR3 is CASSSSPGPDPSYEQYF.

The chain uses TRBV30 and TRBJ2-5; TCRdb names TRBD1, which stays unverified in the absence of DNA. The CDR3 totals 13 residues. The germline V gene encodes CDR1 GTSNPN and CDR2 SVGIG (reference sequence). The CDR3 loop reads CAWSMGARETQYF.